A selection of T cell receptor beta chains follows, all from one sample in a study of shared clonotypes between healthy human individuals. Only in-frame clones appear in the TCRdb table, and some are missing; sequencing was by immunoSEQ multiplex PCR. The data contain about 490,000 clones, less than 80% of them singletons. Sample: PBMCs. The receptors shown here come from a woman in her thirties or forties in good health. Some clones in this sample may be carry-over from other donors' samples. Both conserved end residues are part of each CDR3. A D gene is named only where the DNA matches it firmly. Size tells how often a clone was seen (once, few, many) or the class of an expanded clone, and some rows leave it out.

CDR3aa: CASRQDHRGNQPQHF
CDR3nt: TGTGCCAGCAGACAGGACCACCGGGGCAATCAGCCCCAGCATTTT
len: 15
j_gene: TRBJ1-5
d_gene: -
v_gene: TRBV6-1
abundance: many

CDR3aa: CASSLPGDQGGEQYF
CDR3nt: TGTGCCAGCAGTTTACCCGGGGATCAGGGTGGCGAGCAGTACTTC
len: 15
j_gene: TRBJ2-7
d_gene: -
v_gene: TRBV28
abundance: -

CDR3aa: CASSSEGETQYF
CDR3nt: TGTGCTAGCAGTTCAGAGGGGGAGACCCAGTACTTC
len: 12
j_gene: TRBJ2-5
d_gene: -
v_gene: TRBV7-7
abundance: once

CDR3aa: CASSPRSYNEQFF
CDR3nt: TGTGCCAGCAGTCCCCGAAGCTACAATGAGCAGTTCTTC
len: 13
j_gene: TRBJ2-1
d_gene: -
v_gene: TRBV27
abundance: -

CDR3aa: CASSRTVNTEAFF
CDR3nt: TGTGCCAGCAGTCGGACAGTGAACACTGAAGCTTTCTTT
len: 13
j_gene: TRBJ1-1
d_gene: -
v_gene: TRBV6-1
abundance: -

CDR3aa: CASSLVAVQETQYF
CDR3nt: TGTGCCAGCAGTTTAGTGGCGGTCCAAGAGACCCAGTACTTC
len: 14
j_gene: TRBJ2-5
d_gene: -
v_gene: TRBV28
abundance: -

CDR3aa: CASSLPGRRGEQYF
CDR3nt: TGTGCCAGCAGCCTCCCGGGACGCCGTGGGGAGCAGTACTTC
len: 14
j_gene: TRBJ2-7
d_gene: -
v_gene: TRBV7-2
abundance: once

CDR3aa: CASSLVGQGSPGELFF
CDR3nt: TGTGCCAGCAGCTTGGTGGGACAGGGCTCCCCCGGGGAGCTGTTTTTT
len: 16
j_gene: TRBJ2-2
d_gene: TRBD1
v_gene: TRBV7-3
abundance: -

CDR3aa: CASSLGTSGRNEQFF
CDR3nt: TGTGCCAGCAGCTTGGGGACTAGCGGGAGGAATGAGCAGTTCTTC
len: 15
j_gene: TRBJ2-1
d_gene: TRBD2
v_gene: TRBV5-4
abundance: -

CDR3aa: CASSLSSAAPGEQYF
CDR3nt: TGTGCCAGCAGTTTATCGTCAGCGGCTCCTGGCGAGCAGTACTTC
len: 15
j_gene: TRBJ2-7
d_gene: -
v_gene: TRBV27
abundance: -

CDR3aa: CASNTGQGYTEAFF
CDR3nt: TGTGCCAGTAATACCGGACAGGGGTATACTGAAGCTTTCTTT
len: 14
j_gene: TRBJ1-1
d_gene: TRBD1
v_gene: TRBV19
abundance: -

CDR3aa: CASSDRYEQYF
CDR3nt: TGTGCCAGCAGTGATAGGTACGAGCAGTACTTC
len: 11
j_gene: TRBJ2-7
d_gene: -
v_gene: TRBV6-1
abundance: many

CDR3aa: CASSVGLAGGNIQYF
CDR3nt: TGTGCCAGCAGTGTGGGACTAGCGGGAGGAAACATTCAGTACTTC
len: 15
j_gene: TRBJ2-4
d_gene: TRBD2
v_gene: TRBV6-1
abundance: -